The 4 T cell receptor beta chains below were found in one sample sequenced in a study of naive and memory T cell subsets. Amplification of ligated cDNA took four PCR rounds with SP2 and nested alpha and beta constant primers. MiXCR, applied by TCRdb to the 5' RACE reads, yields one record per CDR3 protein. This sample has some 60,000 distinct CDR3 sequences, with under 10% found just once. An oligonucleotide containing a UMI was ligated to the 3' end of TCR cDNA. The receptors come from a female donor in good health.

This clonotype came up a few times. The chain links TRBV4-2 to TRBJ1-5; D gene uncertain. Germline V gives CDR1 LGHNA, CDR2 YNFKEQ. The CDR3 is made up of 14 amino acids. With 1 base removed from V and 8 bases from J, the gap between germline ends came to 12 bases. CDR3 region: CASSQGPSIEPQHF. The CDR3 nucleotides read TGTGCCAGCAGCCAAGGCCCATCTATCGAGCCCCAGCATTTT.

The sample holds many counts of this clonotype. The chain carries TRBV6-1 and TRBJ1-5; D uncertain. Germline values: CDR1 MNHNS, CDR2 SASEGT. V was pared by 6 bases and J by 3 bases, with 12 bases between. There are 14 residues in the CDR3. The CDR3 spells CASRWLNSNQPQHF. The CDR3 DNA reads as TGTGCCAGCAGATGGCTGAACTCCAATCAGCCCCAGCATTTT.

This chain joins TRBV7-2 and TRBJ1-1; the match to TRBD1 covers 8 bases. Germline CDR1 is SGHTA and CDR2 is FQGNSA. CDR3 length equals 14 residues. Losses at the gene ends were 4 bases for V and 6 bases for J; bases not matched to a gene: 7. The CDR3 DNA reads as TGTGCCAGCAGCTCCAGGGGGCGATTGGCTGAAGCTTTCTTT. It translates to CASSSRGRLAEAFF. The full variable domain, in which reference TRBV7-2 and TRBJ1-1 provide the parts outside the CDR3, is GAGVSQSPSNKVTEKGKDVELRCDPISGHTALYWYRQSLGQGLEFLIYFQGNSAPDKSGLPSDRFSAERTGGSVSTLTIQRTQQEDSAVYLCASSSRGRLAEAFFGQGTRLTVV.

In this sample, this clonotype turned up a few times. V usage is TRBV2 and J usage is TRBJ2-7; tentatively, D is TRBD2 (5 bases). Germline values: CDR1 SNHLY, CDR2 FYNNEI. V lost 6 bases, J lost 6 bases, and 12 bases lay in between. The CDR3 consists of 12 residues. CDR3 sequence reads: CASRPTRSEQYF. As DNA, the CDR3 is TGTGCCAGCAGGCCTACTAGAAGCGAGCAGTACTTC.